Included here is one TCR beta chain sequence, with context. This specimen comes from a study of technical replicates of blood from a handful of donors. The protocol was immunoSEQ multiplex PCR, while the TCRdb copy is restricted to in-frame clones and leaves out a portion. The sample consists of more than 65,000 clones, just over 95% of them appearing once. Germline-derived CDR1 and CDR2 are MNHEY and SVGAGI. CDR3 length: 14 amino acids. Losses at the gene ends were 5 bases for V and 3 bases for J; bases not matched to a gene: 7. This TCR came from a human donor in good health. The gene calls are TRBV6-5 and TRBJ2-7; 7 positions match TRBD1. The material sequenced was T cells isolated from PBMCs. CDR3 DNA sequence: TGTGCCAGCAGTATCGACAGGGAGCTCTACGAGCAGTACTTC. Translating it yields CASSIDRELYEQYF.